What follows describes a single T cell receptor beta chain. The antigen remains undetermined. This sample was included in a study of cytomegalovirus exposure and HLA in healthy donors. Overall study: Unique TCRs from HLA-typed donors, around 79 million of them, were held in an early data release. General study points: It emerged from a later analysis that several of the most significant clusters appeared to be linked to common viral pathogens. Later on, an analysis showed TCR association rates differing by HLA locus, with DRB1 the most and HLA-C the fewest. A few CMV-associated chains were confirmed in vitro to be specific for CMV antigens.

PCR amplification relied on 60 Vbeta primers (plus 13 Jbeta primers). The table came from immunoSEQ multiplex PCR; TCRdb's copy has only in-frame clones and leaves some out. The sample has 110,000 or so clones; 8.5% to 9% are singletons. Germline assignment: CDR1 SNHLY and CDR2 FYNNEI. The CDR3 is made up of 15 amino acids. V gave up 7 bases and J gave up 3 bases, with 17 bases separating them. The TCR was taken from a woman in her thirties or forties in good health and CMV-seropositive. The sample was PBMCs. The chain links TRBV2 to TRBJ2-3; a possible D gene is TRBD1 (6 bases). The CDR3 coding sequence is TGTGCCAGCATTGCGGACAGTGCCAGGACAGATACGCAGTATTTT. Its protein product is CASIADSARTDTQYF.